Given below is one T cell receptor (beta chain) in context. The antigen is undetermined. This sample is part of a study of post-analysis software for immune sequencing data. Study-wide findings and caveats: Higher frequency in patients than in controls was seen for several TRBV segments, with TRBV5-6, TRBV5-1 and TRBV20-1 among them.

The CDR3 spans 17 residues. Germline V lookup: CDR1 SGHAT, CDR2 FQNNGV. The ends lost 5 bases at V and 3 bases at J; junction bases unmatched: 5. Libraries were made from TCR beta cDNA, and they carried unique molecular identifiers. TCRdb reprocessed the PCR reads via MiXCR and lists one record per CDR3 protein. This sample has about 460,000 distinct CDR3 sequences, with approximately 45% found just once. This chain joins TRBV11-2 and TRBJ2-1; TRBD2 matches 15 bases. Source material: blood. The receptor comes from a girl aged 10 to 17 with multiple sclerosis. The CDR3 loop reads CASSPTGLAGGYNEQFF. Written as DNA, the CDR3 is TGTGCCAGCAGCCCGACGGGACTAGCGGGAGGCTACAATGAGCAGTTCTTC.